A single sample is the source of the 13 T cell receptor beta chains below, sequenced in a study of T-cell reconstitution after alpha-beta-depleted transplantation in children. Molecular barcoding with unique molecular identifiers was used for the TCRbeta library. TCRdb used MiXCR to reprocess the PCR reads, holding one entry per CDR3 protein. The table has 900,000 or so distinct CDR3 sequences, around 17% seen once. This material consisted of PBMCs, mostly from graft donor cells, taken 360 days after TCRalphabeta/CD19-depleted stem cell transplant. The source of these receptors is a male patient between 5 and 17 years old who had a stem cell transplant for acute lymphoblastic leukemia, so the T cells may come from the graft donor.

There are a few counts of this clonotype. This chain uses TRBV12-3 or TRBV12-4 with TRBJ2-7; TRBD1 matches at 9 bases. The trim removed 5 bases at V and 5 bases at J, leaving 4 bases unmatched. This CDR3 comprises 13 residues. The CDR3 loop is CASSAGTGNEQYF. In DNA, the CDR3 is TGTGCCAGCAGTGCCGGGACAGGGAACGAGCAGTACTTC.

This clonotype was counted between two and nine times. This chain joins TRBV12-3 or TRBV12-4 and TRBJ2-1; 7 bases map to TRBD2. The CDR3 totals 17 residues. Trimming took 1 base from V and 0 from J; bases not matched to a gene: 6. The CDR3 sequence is CASSLGLAESSYNEQFF. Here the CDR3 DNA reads TGTGCCAGCAGTTTAGGGCTAGCGGAGAGCTCCTACAATGAGCAGTTCTTC.

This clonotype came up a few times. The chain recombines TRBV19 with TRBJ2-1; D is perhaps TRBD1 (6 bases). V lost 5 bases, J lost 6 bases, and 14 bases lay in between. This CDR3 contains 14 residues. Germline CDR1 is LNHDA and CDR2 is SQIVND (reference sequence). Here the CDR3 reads CASSVLQGPNEQFF. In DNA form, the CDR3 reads TGTGCCAGTAGTGTGCTACAGGGACCCAATGAGCAGTTCTTC.

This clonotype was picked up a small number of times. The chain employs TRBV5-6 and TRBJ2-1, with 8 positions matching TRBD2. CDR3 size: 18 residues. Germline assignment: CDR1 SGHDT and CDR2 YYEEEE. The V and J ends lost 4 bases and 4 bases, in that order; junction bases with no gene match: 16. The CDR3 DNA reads TGTGCCAGCAGCCCCGGGATTGGAGCGGGAGCCTTTTACAATGAGCAGTTCTTC. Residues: CASSPGIGAGAFYNEQFF.

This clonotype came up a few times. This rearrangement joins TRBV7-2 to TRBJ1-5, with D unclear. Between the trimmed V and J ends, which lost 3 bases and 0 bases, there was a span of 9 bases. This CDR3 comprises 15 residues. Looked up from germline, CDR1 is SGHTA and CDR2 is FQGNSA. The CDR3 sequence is CASSFRRNSNQPQHF. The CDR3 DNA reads TGTGCCAGCAGCTTCCGACGGAATAGCAATCAGCCCCAGCATTTT.

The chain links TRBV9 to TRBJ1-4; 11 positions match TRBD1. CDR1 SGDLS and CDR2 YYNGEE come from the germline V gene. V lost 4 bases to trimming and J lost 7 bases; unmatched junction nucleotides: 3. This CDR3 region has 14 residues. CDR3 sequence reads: CASSRDRGSEKLFF. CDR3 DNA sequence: TGTGCCAGCAGCCGGGACAGGGGGAGTGAAAAACTGTTTTTT.

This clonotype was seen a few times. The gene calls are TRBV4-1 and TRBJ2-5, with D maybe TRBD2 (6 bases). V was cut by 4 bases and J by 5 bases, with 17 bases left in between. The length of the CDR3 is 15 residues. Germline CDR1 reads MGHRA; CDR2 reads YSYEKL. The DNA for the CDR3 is TGCGCCAGCAGCCTGCAAGGGAGGCTAGGGGAGACCCAGTACTTC. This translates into CASSLQGRLGETQYF.

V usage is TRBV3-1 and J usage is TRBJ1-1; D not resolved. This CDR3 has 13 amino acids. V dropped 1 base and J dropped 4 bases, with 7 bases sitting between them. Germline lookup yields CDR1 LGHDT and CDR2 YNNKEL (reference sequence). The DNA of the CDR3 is TGTGCCAGCAGCCAAGGGTGGGCCACTGAAGCTTTCTTT. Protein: CASSQGWATEAFF.

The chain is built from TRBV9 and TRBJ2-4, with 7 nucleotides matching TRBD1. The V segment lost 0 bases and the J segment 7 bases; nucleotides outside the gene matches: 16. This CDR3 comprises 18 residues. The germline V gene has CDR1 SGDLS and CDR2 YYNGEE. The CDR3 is CASSVAGEWWGQSNIQYF. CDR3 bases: TGTGCCAGCAGCGTAGCTGGTGAGTGGTGGGGACAGTCCAACATTCAGTACTTC.

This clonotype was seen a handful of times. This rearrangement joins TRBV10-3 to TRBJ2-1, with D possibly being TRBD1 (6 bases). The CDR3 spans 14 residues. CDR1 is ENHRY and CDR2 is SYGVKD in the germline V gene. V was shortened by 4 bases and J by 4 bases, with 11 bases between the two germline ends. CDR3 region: CAISAGTQYNEQFF. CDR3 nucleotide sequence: TGTGCCATCAGTGCAGGGACACAATACAATGAGCAGTTCTTC.

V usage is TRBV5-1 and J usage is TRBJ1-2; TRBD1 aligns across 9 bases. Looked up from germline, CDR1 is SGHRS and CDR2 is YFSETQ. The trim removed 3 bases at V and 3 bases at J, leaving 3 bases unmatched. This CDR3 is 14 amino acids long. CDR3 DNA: TGCGCCAGCAGCTGGACAGGGGTGGACTATGGCTACACCTTC. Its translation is CASSWTGVDYGYTF.

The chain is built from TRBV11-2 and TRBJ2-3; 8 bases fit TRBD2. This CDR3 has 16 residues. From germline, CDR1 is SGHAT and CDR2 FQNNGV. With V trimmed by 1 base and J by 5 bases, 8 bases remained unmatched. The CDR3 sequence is CASSLGAGAWVDTQYF. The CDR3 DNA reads TGTGCCAGCAGCTTAGGAGCGGGAGCGTGGGTAGATACGCAGTATTTT.

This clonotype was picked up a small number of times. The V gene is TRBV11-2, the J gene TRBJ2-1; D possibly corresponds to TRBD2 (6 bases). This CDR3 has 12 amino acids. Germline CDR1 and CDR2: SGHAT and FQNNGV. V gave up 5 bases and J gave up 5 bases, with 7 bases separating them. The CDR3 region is CASSTSHNEQFF. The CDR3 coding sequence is TGTGCCAGCAGCACTAGCCACAATGAGCAGTTCTTC.